This T cell receptor (beta chain) derives from a study of Graves' ophthalmopathy and Graves' hyperthyroidism. RNA transcripts served as template for amplifying TCR beta CDR3 sequences. First-round RT-PCR with HTBI primers preceded a second-round multiplex PCR. TCRdb used MiXCR to reprocess the multiplex PCR reads, holding one entry per CDR3 protein. The table has around 660,000 distinct CDR3 sequences, more than 40% seen once. The CDR3 is made up of 14 amino acids. The V gene end was trimmed by 8 bases and the J gene end by 8 bases; junction bases not matched to a gene: 9. Germline V CDR1 and CDR2: SQVTM, ANQGSEA.

The sequencing input was peripheral blood. The rearrangement links TRBV29-1 to TRBJ1-4; TRBD1 agrees at 12 bases. The receptor was isolated from an adult man with Graves' ophthalmopathy. CDR3 coding DNA: TGCAGCTTAGCTGGGACAGGGGGCCAAGAAAAACTGTTTTTT. It encodes CSLAGTGGQEKLFF.